A single sample is the source of the 31 T cell receptor beta chains below, sequenced in a study of spatial heterogeneity in lung cancer. TCRdb fed the 5' RACE reads into MiXCR, producing one record per CDR3 protein. Of about 6,900 distinct CDR3 sequences in the sample, about 3.7% are singletons; the top ten hold 20% to 25%. Time point noted: sample taken at primary tumor resection. Researchers sequenced whole RNA taken from tumor, nontumor lung or frozen PBMC without sorting. The sample in question was normal lung tissue next to the tumor, obtained at surgery. The receptors come from a female donor with early-stage non-small cell lung cancer.

This clonotype was seen more than once but under ten times. With the library built for alpha chains, this beta chain is off target and its frequency is not meaningful. J is TRBJ2-1 and V is TRBV4-1; D is possibly TRBD2 (7 bases). V was shortened by 0 bases and J by 10 bases, with 16 bases between the two germline ends. Germline V CDR1 and CDR2: MGHRA, YSYEKL. This CDR3 has 15 amino acids. The chain's CDR3 is CASSQEGGGAREQFF. In DNA form, the CDR3 reads TGCGCCAGCAGCCAAGAAGGAGGGGGGGCCCGGGAGCAGTTCTTC.

This clonotype was seen at least ten times. This beta chain is a stray sequence in a library constructed for alpha chains; its clone size is not meaningful. The chain combines TRBV11-3 with TRBJ2-5; D perhaps matches TRBD2 (6 bases). The CDR3 sequence is 13 residues long. Germline CDR1 SGHNT, CDR2 YENEEA. Trimming stripped 4 bases from V and 4 bases from J, with 10 bases between. The CDR3 protein is CASSSTRGETQYF. The DNA of the CDR3 is TGTGCCAGCAGCTCGACTAGGGGAGAGACCCAGTACTTC.

This clonotype was recorded at least ten times. A library made for alpha chains picked up this beta chain off target, so its size means little. The CDR3 DNA follows: TGTGCCAGCAGCCCGTACAGGGGAGGCTACACCTTC. It encodes CASSPYRGGYTF. The gene calls are TRBV3-1 and TRBJ1-2; TRBD1 matches 7 bases. Germline CDR1 reads LGHDT; CDR2 reads YNNKEL (reference sequence). Trimming took 4 bases from V and 8 from J; bases not matched to a gene: 4. This CDR3 region has 12 residues. Full variable domain (missing parts from reference TRBV3-1 and TRBJ1-2): DTAVSQTPKYLVTQMGNDKSIKCEQNLGHDTMYWYKQDSKKFLKIMFSYNNKELIINETVPNRFSPKSPDKAHLNLHINSLELGDSAVYFCASSPYRGGYTFGSGTRLTVV.

This clonotype is termed large. This beta chain slipped into a library made for alpha chains as a stray read, so its size is not meaningful. This rearrangement joins TRBV6-2 or TRBV6-3 to TRBJ2-3; no clear D gene. Germline V gives CDR1 MNHEY, CDR2 SVGEGT. The length of the CDR3 is 14 residues. Trimming pared 8 bases from V and 0 bases from J, leaving 12 bases between. This CDR3 reads CASLPGHSTDTQYF. The CDR3 DNA follows: TGTGCCAGCCTCCCGGGCCATAGCACAGATACGCAGTATTTT.

In this sample, this clonotype turned up many times. This beta chain is a stray sequence in a library constructed for alpha chains; its clone size is not meaningful. V is TRBV9 and J is TRBJ1-6; TRBD1 matches 7 bases. With V trimmed by 3 bases and J by 8 bases, 5 bases remained unmatched. Germline V gene lookup returns CDR1 SGDLS and CDR2 YYNGEE. The length of the CDR3 is 14 residues. This chain's CDR3 is CASSEGDSYSPLHF. DNA for the CDR3: TGTGCCAGCAGCGAGGGGGACAGCTATTCACCCCTCCACTTT.

This clonotype occurred many times. This beta chain appears as a stray read in a library generated for alpha chains; its size is not informative. The chain couples TRBV12-3 or TRBV12-4 to TRBJ1-6; D is undetermined. Trimming cost V 6 bases and J 13 bases, with 16 bases left between them. This CDR3 region has 13 residues. The DNA of the CDR3 is TGTGCCAGCAGCCTCGGAGGCAAGCTCCCCCTCCACTTT. Translating gives CASSLGGKLPLHF.

This clonotype was found many times. Since the library was made to target alpha chains, this beta chain is a stray read and its abundance is not meaningful. The CDR3 is CASGDRGLNYGYTF. CDR3 DNA: TGCGCCAGCGGAGACAGGGGGCTGAACTATGGCTACACCTTC. This chain links TRBV10-2 with TRBJ1-2; TRBD1 aligns across 10 bases. The germline gives CDR1 WSHSY, CDR2 SAAADI. The CDR3 covers 14 residues. The ends lost 8 bases at V and 2 bases at J; junction bases unmatched: 5.

This clonotype counts as medium-sized. This beta chain represents an off-target read in a library built for alpha chains; its size is of limited meaning. The chain combines TRBV28 with TRBJ1-5; D not resolved. Trimming shortened V by 3 bases and J by 9 bases, and 9 bases separated the two germline ends. The CDR3 has 12 amino acids. CDR1 and CDR2 (germline): MDHEN, SYDVKM. The CDR3 is CASSLMTRPQHF. The CDR3 nucleotides are TGTGCCAGCAGTTTGATGACTCGGCCCCAGCATTTT.

At least ten counts were recorded for this clonotype. As an off-target read in a library built for alpha chains, this beta chain has a frequency of little significance. The chain joins TRBV5-6 to TRBJ2-5; 11 positions agree with TRBD2. Trimming cost V 4 bases and J 2 bases; bases outside gene matches: 7. Germline V gives CDR1 SGHDT, CDR2 YYEEEE. The CDR3 length is 16 residues. CDR3 in amino acids: CASSERLAGLQETQYF. The CDR3 DNA follows: TGTGCCAGCAGCGAGAGACTAGCGGGGTTACAAGAGACCCAGTACTTC.

Comment on this clonotype: The junction departs from the called germline gene at one end, perhaps through a read error. This beta chain came through as a stray read in a library set up for alpha chains, and its size says little. The chain recombines TRBV19 with TRBJ2-4; D uncertain. The CDR3 loop spans 13 amino acids. The germline CDR1 and CDR2 sequences are LNHDA and SQIVND (reference sequence). The CDR3 loop is CASIIVAKNIQYF. DNA of the CDR3: TGTGCCAGTATTATAGTAGCCAAAAACATTCAGTACTTC.

This clonotype was observed at least ten times. This beta chain appears as a stray read in a library generated for alpha chains; its size is not informative. The chain combines TRBV19 with TRBJ1-2; no reliable D call. The CDR3 is 13 amino acids. Germline CDR1 is LNHDA and CDR2 is SQIVND (reference sequence). V lost 5 bases and J lost 7, with 14 bases in between. CDR3 nucleotide sequence: TGTGCCAGTAGTGACGACGGTAGAATTGGCTACACCTTC. As protein: CASSDDGRIGYTF.

By share, this clonotype ranks as medium-sized (0.01 to 0.1%). The library was built for alpha chains, so this beta chain is an off-target read and its size means little. This chain connects TRBV20-1 to TRBJ2-7; D possibly corresponds to TRBD2 (7 bases). The CDR3 spans 16 residues. CDR1 is DFQATT, CDR2 SNEGSKA, per germline (reference sequence). The V and J ends lost 0 bases and 1 base respectively, with 16 bases between them. The CDR3 loop reads CSARDMMGGQSYEQYF. In nucleotides, the CDR3 is TGCAGTGCTAGAGATATGATGGGGGGGCAATCCTACGAGCAGTACTTC.

This clonotype has a count of ten or more. This beta chain is an unintended read in a library built for alpha chains; its size means little. The rearrangement uses TRBV11-2 and TRBJ1-2; perhaps TRBD1 as D (5 bases). Germline loops: CDR1 SGHAT, CDR2 FQNNGV. This CDR3 spans 13 amino acids. V lost 4 bases and J lost 8, with 14 bases in between. This CDR3 reads CASSSHRWGGYTF. DNA of the CDR3: TGTGCCAGCAGCTCCCACCGGTGGGGCGGCTACACCTTC.

Sample share makes this clonotype medium-sized (0.01 to 0.1%). This beta chain was picked up by a library intended for alpha chains and is off target, so its count carries little meaning. The chain links TRBV7-9 to TRBJ2-6; D may be TRBD1 (6 bases). CDR1 is SEHNR, CDR2 FQNEAQ, per germline (reference sequence). Trimming took off 2 bases at V and 6 bases at J, with 8 bases between the two ends. The CDR3 has 14 amino acids. The CDR3 spells CASSLQGTANVLTF. CDR3 nucleotide sequence: TGTGCCAGCAGCTTACAGGGGACGGCCAACGTCCTGACTTTC.

This clonotype is classed as medium-sized. A library made for alpha chains picked up this beta chain off target, so its size means little. The gene calls are TRBV14 and TRBJ1-1; TRBD1 matches at 7 bases. J gave up 1 base and V 8 bases, and 4 bases lay outside the gene matches. CDR3 length: 13 amino acids. CDR1 SGHDN and CDR2 FVKESK come from the germline V gene. The CDR3 reads CASRTGQNTEAFF. Written as DNA, the CDR3 is TGTGCCAGCCGGACAGGCCAGAACACTGAAGCTTTCTTT.

Sample share makes this clonotype medium-sized (0.01 to 0.1%). This beta chain was picked up by a library intended for alpha chains and is off target, so its count carries little meaning. This chain connects TRBV29-1 to TRBJ1-1; 9 nucleotides line up with TRBD1. Germline loops: CDR1 SQVTM, CDR2 ANQGSEA. J was trimmed by 3 bases and V by 7 bases; bases with no gene match: 6. The CDR3 length is 13 residues. In DNA form, the CDR3 reads TGCAGCGCTGGGACAGGGCCAGACACTGAAGCTTTCTTT. It is translated as CSAGTGPDTEAFF.

This clonotype has at least ten counts. Being off target in a library aimed at alpha chains, this beta chain has a size of little meaning. The CDR3, as DNA: TGTGCCAGTAGTATAGACGGGACCTCCAGGCAGTACTTC. As protein: CASSIDGTSRQYF. This chain uses TRBV19 with TRBJ2-7, with D possibly being TRBD1 or TRBD2 (5 bases each). V lost 0 bases and J 9 bases, leaving 12 bases between the germline ends. This CDR3 has 13 residues. Per the germline V gene, CDR1 is LNHDA and CDR2 is SQIVND (reference sequence).

In this sample, this clonotype is large. This beta chain is an off-target read within a library intended for alpha chains, so its frequency means little. V is TRBV28 and J is TRBJ2-1; 10 nucleotides match TRBD2. This CDR3 has 15 residues. Germline loops: CDR1 MDHEN, CDR2 SYDVKM. J lost 3 bases, V lost 7 bases, and 6 bases had no gene match. CDR3 bases: TGTGCCAGCACTCTAGCGGGGGCGAACTACAATGAGCAGTTCTTC. Its translation is CASTLAGANYNEQFF.

In this sample, this clonotype turned up many times. Within a library made for alpha chains, this beta chain is off target, and its count is uninformative. This sequence joins TRBV7-2 and TRBJ2-2, with D unresolved. V lost 3 bases and J lost 6, with 5 bases in between. This CDR3 has 12 amino acids. Germline CDR1 and CDR2: SGHTA and FQGNSA. The CDR3 DNA reads TGTGCCAGCAGCTTGGGTCCCGGGGAGCTGTTTTTT. The encoded protein is CASSLGPGELFF. Filled out from reference TRBV7-2 and TRBJ2-2, the complete variable domain reads GAGVSQSPSNKVTEKGKDVELRCDPISGHTALYWYRQSLGQGLEFLIYFQGNSAPDKSGLPSDRFSAERTGGSVSTLTIQRTQQEDSAVYLCASSLGPGELFFGEGSRLTVL.

This clonotype was recorded many times. This beta chain was picked up by a library intended for alpha chains and is off target, so its count carries little meaning. The CDR3 here is CASRQGLGQAYEQYF. CDR3 in DNA: TGCGCCAGCCGACAGGGTTTAGGACAGGCCTACGAGCAGTACTTC. The V call is TRBV5-1, the J call TRBJ2-7; 7 bases line up with TRBD1. This CDR3 has 15 residues. The germline V gene has CDR1 SGHRS and CDR2 YFSETQ. V was pared by 7 bases and J by 2 bases, with 12 bases of the junction left unmatched.

This clonotype was counted ten times or more. This beta chain turned up in a library designed for alpha chains; as an off-target read, its abundance says little. The rearrangement uses TRBV6-6 and TRBJ2-7, with D possibly matching TRBD1 (6 bases). Trimming cost V 5 bases and J 6 bases, with 14 bases left between them. The CDR3 loop spans 13 amino acids. The germline V gene has CDR1 MNHNY and CDR2 SVGAGI (reference sequence). For the CDR3, the DNA is TGTGCCAGCAGTACCACTACAGGGACCGAGCAGTACTTC. Its translation is CASSTTTGTEQYF.

This clonotype rates as medium-sized (0.01 to 0.1%). With the library built for alpha chains, this beta chain is off target and its frequency is not meaningful. V usage is TRBV27 and J usage is TRBJ2-1, with 13 bases aligning to TRBD2. This CDR3 is 16 amino acids long. V dropped 6 bases and J dropped 8; count of bases not matched to a gene: 10. Germline CDR1 and CDR2: MNHEY and SMNVEV (reference sequence). CDR3 residues: CASRGLAGERSDEQFF. The CDR3 DNA follows: TGTGCCAGCAGAGGACTAGCGGGGGAGCGATCCGATGAGCAGTTCTTC.

In this sample, this clonotype turned up many times. The library was built for alpha chains, so this beta chain is an off-target read and its size means little. The V and J genes are TRBV6-5 and TRBJ1-2, with D perhaps matching TRBD1 (5 bases). The germline gives CDR1 MNHEY, CDR2 SVGAGI. Trimming took 5 bases from V and 2 from J, leaving 18 bases between them. CDR3 size: 16 residues. The DNA of the CDR3 is TGTGCCAGCAGTCGGAACCGGCTTGGGGGAAACTATGGCTACACCTTC. Translating gives CASSRNRLGGNYGYTF.

In this sample, this clonotype turned up many times. The library was designed around alpha chains, so this beta chain is a stray read whose abundance carries little weight. This CDR3 is CASRSRDEQFF. As DNA, the CDR3 is TGTGCCAGCAGAAGTAGAGATGAGCAGTTCTTC. The genes are TRBV2 and TRBJ2-1; D is undetermined. The germline V gene has CDR1 SNHLY and CDR2 FYNNEI. With 6 bases removed from V and 8 bases from J, the gap between germline ends came to 8 bases. The CDR3 covers 11 residues.

This clonotype has ten or more counts. This beta chain represents an off-target read in a library built for alpha chains; its size is of limited meaning. This chain uses TRBV7-2 with TRBJ2-4; 10 nucleotides line up with TRBD2. The CDR3 spans 16 residues. Germline V gene data show CDR1 as SGHTA and CDR2 as FQGNSA. After removal of 7 bases from V and 4 bases from J, the junction contained 10 bases not matched to a gene. The CDR3 bases are TGTGCCAGCACCATTATCGGACTAGCGGCTAAAAACATTCAGTACTTC. Translating it yields CASTIIGLAAKNIQYF. Filled out from reference TRBV7-2 and TRBJ2-4, the complete variable domain reads GAGVSQSPSNKVTEKGKDVELRCDPISGHTALYWYRQSLGQGLEFLIYFQGNSAPDKSGLPSDRFSAERTGGSVSTLTIQRTQQEDSAVYLCASTIIGLAAKNIQYFGAGTRLSVL.

This clonotype was recorded many times. This beta chain is an off-target read within a library intended for alpha chains, so its frequency means little. The chain links TRBV9 to TRBJ2-7; D is ambiguous. The ends were cut back, 0 bases at V and 4 bases at J, with 11 bases in the middle. CDR1 and CDR2 (germline): SGDLS, YYNGEE. This CDR3 comprises 14 residues. The CDR3 sequence: CASSVAAGMYEQYF. Written as DNA, the CDR3 is TGTGCCAGCAGCGTAGCGGCTGGGATGTACGAGCAGTACTTC.

This clonotype is medium-sized by share. Because the library targeted alpha chains, this beta chain is an off-target read whose size means little. CDR3 in amino acids: CASSLYNSPLHF. CDR3 sequence (DNA): TGTGCCAGCAGCTTATATAATTCACCCCTCCACTTT. The V call is TRBV7-9, the J call TRBJ1-6; no reliable D call. Germline V gene lookup returns CDR1 SEHNR and CDR2 FQNEAQ (reference sequence). V lost 2 bases, J lost 4 bases, and 0 bases lay in between. The CDR3 is 12 residues long.

This clonotype has a count of ten or more. As an off-target read in a library built for alpha chains, this beta chain has a frequency of little significance. As DNA, the CDR3 is TGTGCCAGCAGCTGGGATAAAACCGGGGAGCTGTTTTTT. Amino acids: CASSWDKTGELFF. This chain joins TRBV5-6 and TRBJ2-2; no reliable D call. V lost 3 bases and J lost 5, with 8 bases in between. The CDR3 has 13 amino acids. CDR1 and CDR2 (germline): SGHDT, YYEEEE.

In its sample, this clonotype was seen many times. This beta chain is off target for a library built for alpha chains, so its abundance means little. The gene calls are TRBV9 and TRBJ2-7; 11 bases map to TRBD2. Unmatched junction bases numbered 2, after V lost 0 bases and J lost 6 bases. This CDR3 is 14 amino acids long. CDR1 and CDR2 (germline): SGDLS, YYNGEE. CDR3 sequence: CASSVVAGGPEQYF. The DNA for the CDR3 is TGTGCCAGCAGCGTAGTAGCGGGGGGGCCCGAGCAGTACTTC.

This clonotype came up a few times. With the library built for alpha chains, this beta chain is off target and its frequency is not meaningful. The V call is TRBV11-2, the J call TRBJ2-2; 9 nucleotides align to TRBD1. Germline lookup yields CDR1 SGHAT and CDR2 FQNNGV. J lost 5 bases, V lost 5 bases, and 6 bases had no gene match. The CDR3 runs to 15 residues. This CDR3 reads CASSKDRGLTGELFF. For the CDR3, the DNA is TGTGCCAGCAGCAAAGACAGGGGGTTAACCGGGGAGCTGTTTTTT.

This clonotype was found many times. Being off target in a library aimed at alpha chains, this beta chain has a size of little meaning. This rearrangement joins TRBV19 to TRBJ2-2, with TRBD1 identical over 7 bases. This CDR3 contains 14 residues. Germline V gene sequence: CDR1 LNHDA, CDR2 SQIVND (reference sequence). Germline trimming cut 6 bases from V and 5 bases from J; bases unmatched to any gene: 6. The CDR3 reads CASRRTGQTGELFF. The CDR3 bases are TGTGCCAGTAGACGGACAGGACAGACCGGGGAGCTGTTTTTT.